This passage covers 29 T cell receptor beta chains from one sample sequenced in a study of tissue T cells after allogeneic stem cell transplantation. Method: immunoSEQ multiplex PCR; TCRdb's copy keeps in-frame clones and lacks some. The table lists 20,000 to 25,000 clones, 72% of them singletons. The sequencing input was spleen. These receptors were taken from a female BALB/c mouse in good health. MHC haplotype here: H2-d.

As regards this clone: Gene names are the mouse ones. Read sequence stops 1 residue before the CDR3 end, and the germline J gene provides the missing end. This sequence joins TRBV3 and TRBJ1-4; no definite D call. V shed 1 base and J shed 0 bases, with 6 bases lying between them. The CDR3 runs to 15 residues. CDR1 and CDR2 (germline): SNHLY, FYNGKV (reference sequence). CDR3 bases read: TGTGCCAGCAGCTTAGGGGGAATTTCCAACGAAAGATTATTT. Protein product: CASSLGGISNERLF. The CDR3 in full is CASSLGGISNERLFF. Looking up the rest from reference TRBV3 and TRBJ1-4 gives the full variable domain: GPKVLQIPSHQIIDMGQMVTLNCDPVSNHLYFYWYKQILGQQMEFLVNFYNGKVMEKSKLFKDQFSVERPDGSYFTLKIQPTALEDSAVYFCASSLGGISNERLFFGHGTKLSVL.

This clone was recorded a few times. Mouse gene names and germline throughout. The missing CDR3 end, 1 residue past where the read stops, is filled in from the germline J gene. This rearrangement joins TRBV2 to TRBJ2-7; 10 nucleotides line up with TRBD2. The junction had 3 bases not matched to a gene; V was cut back by 0 bases and J by 4 bases. This CDR3 is 15 amino acids long. The germline gives CDR1 LGHNA, CDR2 YSYQKL. The CDR3 DNA, read in part, is TGTGCCAGCAGCCAAGAGAGGACTGGGGGATATGAACAGTAC. Protein: CASSQERTGGYEQY. The full CDR3 reads CASSQERTGGYEQYF.

On this clone itself: Mouse names are used for the genes. The CDR3 end lies 1 residue beyond the end of the read and is filled in from the germline J gene. This CDR3 is also generated by other DNA sequences in the sample. V gene TRBV5 combines with J gene TRBJ2-7; TRBD1 matches at 9 bases. CDR3 size: 16 residues. Germline V gene data show CDR1 as LGHNA and CDR2 as YNLKQL (reference sequence). The V segment lost 0 bases and the J segment 0 bases; nucleotides outside the gene matches: 3. CDR3 in amino acids: CASSQEGTGSSYEQYF. CDR3 DNA, as far as it was read: TGTGCCAGCAGCCAAGAAGGGACAGGGAGCTCCTATGAACAGTAC.

Regarding this clone: Here the gene names and germline are mouse. The read terminates 1 residue before the CDR3 end, so the remaining end is supplied by the germline J gene. The gene calls are TRBV2 and TRBJ1-4, with 10 bases that match TRBD1. Trimming cost V 2 bases and J 4 bases; bases outside gene matches: 4. Germline V gene lookup returns CDR1 LGHNA and CDR2 YSYQKL. This CDR3 region has 16 residues. The sequenced part of the CDR3 DNA is TGTGCCAGCAGCCAACGGGACAGGGGTGACAACGAAAGATTATTT. As protein: CASSQRDRGDNERLF. The entire CDR3 is CASSQRDRGDNERLFF.

As concerns this clone: The gene names given are mouse names. From the germline J gene comes the end of the CDR3, since the read stops 1 residue before it. V is TRBV13-2 and J is TRBJ1-5; no clear D gene. V was trimmed by 0 bases and J by 2 bases, leaving 6 bases between them. In germline, CDR1 is NNHNN, CDR2 SYGAGS (reference sequence). The CDR3 sequence is 14 residues long. The covered CDR3 bases are TGTGCCAGCGGTGATGGGTCATACAACCAGGCTCCGCTT. Translating it yields CASGDGSYNQAPL. The complete CDR3 protein is CASGDGSYNQAPLF.

With respect to this clone: Any gene name here is a mouse gene name. The read terminates 1 residue before the CDR3 end, so the remaining end is supplied by the germline J gene. The V and J genes are TRBV29 and TRBJ2-7; 12 bases map to TRBD1. CDR3 length equals 13 residues. Trimming took 7 bases from V and 7 from J; bases not matched to a gene: 5. CDR1 is MSHET and CDR2 is SYDVDS in the germline V gene. This CDR3 is CASNRDRGQEQYF. CDR3 bases read: TGTGCTAGCAACCGGGACAGGGGGCAAGAACAGTAC.

This clone was observed once. Each gene name is a mouse one. The read falls 1 residue short of the CDR3 end, and the missing part is taken from the germline J gene. The rearrangement joins TRBV31 to TRBJ2-7, with unresolved D. V was clipped by 0 bases and J by 2 bases, with 2 bases between them. The CDR3 sequence is 11 residues long. The V gene's germline CDR1 is GKSSPN and CDR2 SITVG. The CDR3 sequence: CAWSLTYEQYF. CDR3 DNA (partial): TGTGCCTGGAGTCTTACCTATGAACAGTAC. Filled out from reference TRBV31 and TRBJ2-7, the complete variable domain reads AQTIHQWPVAEIKAVGSPLSLGCTIKGKSSPNLYWYWQATGGTLQQLFYSITVGQVESVVQLNLSASRPKDDQFILSTEKLLLSHSGFYLCAWSLTYEQYFGPGTRLTVL.

Concerning this clone: The genes are named according to mouse. The read halts 1 residue ahead of the CDR3 end, with the missing end drawn from the germline J gene. The chain joins TRBV13-2 to TRBJ1-1, with TRBD1 identical over 11 bases. V trimming: 2 bases; J trimming: 6 bases; junction bases outside the gene matches: 0. This CDR3 contains 13 residues. Germline values: CDR1 NNHNN, CDR2 SYGAGS (reference sequence). The covered CDR3 bases are TGTGCCAGCGGTGAGGGACAGGGGGCAGAAGTCTTC. It translates to CASGEGQGAEVF. The whole CDR3 sequence reads CASGEGQGAEVFF.

Worth noting for this clone: All gene names here are mouse names. The read halts 1 residue ahead of the CDR3 end, with the missing end drawn from the germline J gene. V and J are TRBV5 and TRBJ2-1; D remains ambiguous. Per germline, CDR1 LGHNA and CDR2 YNLKQL (reference sequence). Deletions cut 0 bases from V and 10 bases from J, with 10 bases between. The CDR3 length is 13 residues. Partial CDR3 DNA: TGTGCCAGCAGCCAAGAGCAGGTGGCAGAGCAGTTC. As protein: CASSQEQVAEQF. The whole CDR3 protein reads CASSQEQVAEQFF.

As to this clone: Each gene name is a mouse one. The read ends 1 residue shy of where the CDR3 ends; the end is completed using the germline J gene. V usage is TRBV13-1 and J usage is TRBJ1-1; D may be TRBD1 (6 bases). The V end lost 3 bases, the J end lost 11 bases, and 11 bases lay between the germline ends. Germline V gene data show CDR1 as NSHNY and CDR2 as SYGAGN. This CDR3 is built from 11 residues. CDR3 protein: CASSGRGHVFF. CDR3 bases read: TGTGCCAGCAGTGGCCGGGGGCACGTCTTC.

On this clone itself: Gene names and germline refer to mouse. The CDR3 end falls 1 residue outside the read, so it is completed with the germline J gene. This chain joins TRBV1 and TRBJ2-3, with TRBD2 identical over 8 bases. Germline-derived CDR1 and CDR2 are NSQYPW and LRSPGD (reference sequence). The CDR3 has 15 amino acids. Losses at the gene ends were 4 bases for V and 0 bases for J; bases not matched to a gene: 3. The sequenced CDR3 bases are TGCACCTGCAGTGGGGGGGGCTCTAGTGCAGAAACGCTGTAT. Residues: CTCSGGGSSAETLY. The whole CDR3 is CTCSGGGSSAETLYF.

With regard to this clone: These gene names are mouse names. The read terminates 1 residue ahead of where the CDR3 ends, so the germline J gene completes it. The V call is TRBV4, the J call TRBJ2-7; either TRBD1 or TRBD2 may supply D (5 bases each). Germline assignment: CDR1 LGHDT and CDR2 YNNKQL (reference sequence). The V and J ends lost 3 bases and 4 bases respectively, with 7 bases between them. The CDR3 is made up of 12 amino acids. CDR3 DNA (partial): TGTGCCAGCAGCTACGGGGGATATGAACAGTAC. Protein: CASSYGGYEQY. The full CDR3 reads CASSYGGYEQYF.

A word on this clone: Mouse names are used for the genes. The observed sequence ends 1 residue before the CDR3 terminus, with the missing tail filled in from the germline J gene. The chain uses TRBV17 and TRBJ2-4; 12 nucleotides match TRBD2. The junction had 5 bases not matched to a gene; V was cut back by 5 bases and J by 2 bases. The CDR3 has 16 residues. Germline V gives CDR1 MNHDT, CDR2 YYDKIL. The CDR3 DNA, read in part, is TGTGCTAGCAGTCCGGGACTGGGGGGCCTTCAAAACACCTTGTAC. Translation: CASSPGLGGLQNTLY. The complete CDR3 sequence is CASSPGLGGLQNTLYF.

In its sample, this clone was seen a few times. The gene names here belong to mouse. The read falls 1 residue short of the CDR3 end, and the missing part is taken from the germline J gene. V and J are TRBV13-1 and TRBJ2-7; D unresolved. Germline V gene data show CDR1 as NSHNY and CDR2 as SYGAGN. The CDR3 covers 13 residues. The V end lost 0 bases, the J end lost 2 bases, and 6 bases lay between the germline ends. Here the CDR3 reads CASSDAQTYEQYF. The part of the CDR3 DNA that was read is TGTGCCAGCAGTGATGCACAGACCTATGAACAGTAC.

As for this clone: The gene symbols are mouse symbols. The read finishes 1 residue shy of the CDR3 end, and the germline J gene is used to complete it. The V and J genes are TRBV31 and TRBJ2-2; 9 bases match TRBD1. Losses at the gene ends were 3 bases for V and 2 bases for J; bases not matched to a gene: 4. The CDR3 is 15 residues long. The V gene's germline CDR1 is GKSSPN and CDR2 SITVG. CDR3 protein: CAWRGTGRNTGQLYF. CDR3 bases read: TGTGCCTGGAGGGGGACAGGGAGGAACACCGGGCAGCTCTAC.

On this clone: Mouse names are used for the genes. The CDR3: CASSQDVGGGDTLYF. CDR3 DNA (partial): TGTGCCAGCAGCCAAGATGTGGGGGGAGGGGACACCTTGTAC. The V call is TRBV2, the J call TRBJ2-4; 7 bases map to TRBD2. The read stops 1 residue short of the end of the CDR3; the missing end is completed from the germline J gene. Germline V lookup: CDR1 LGHNA, CDR2 YSYQKL. Trimming cost V 0 bases and J 7 bases; bases outside gene matches: 7. The CDR3 extends over 15 amino acids.

A note on this clone: Gene names are mouse gene names. The read finishes 1 residue shy of the CDR3 end, and the germline J gene is used to complete it. This chain links TRBV13-2 with TRBJ1-1; weak D call: TRBD1 (5 bases). Trimming shortened V by 2 bases and J by 4 bases, and 9 bases separated the two germline ends. The CDR3 is 13 amino acids. The V gene's germline CDR1 is NNHNN and CDR2 SYGAGS (reference sequence). The covered CDR3 bases are TGTGCCAGCGGTGACCCAGGGCTCACAGAAGTCTTC. It codes for CASGDPGLTEVF. The whole CDR3 sequence reads CASGDPGLTEVFF.

In regard to this clone: The gene names here belong to mouse. The missing CDR3 end, 1 residue past where the read stops, is filled in from the germline J gene. The V gene is TRBV31, the J gene TRBJ1-4, with TRBD1 matching 9 bases. Germline assignment: CDR1 GKSSPN and CDR2 SITVG. Trimming cost V 4 bases and J 7 bases; bases outside gene matches: 10. The CDR3 is made up of 15 amino acids. This chain's CDR3 is CAWNPGQGLSERLFF. The covered CDR3 bases are TGTGCCTGGAATCCGGGACAGGGCCTTTCCGAAAGATTATTT.

This clone came up a few times. Germline and genes here are mouse. Sequencing ends 1 residue short of the CDR3 end; the germline J gene provides the rest. The rearrangement links TRBV29 to TRBJ2-7, with TRBD1 as a possible D gene (6 bases). Trimming left V 5 bases short and J 5 bases short, with 10 bases between. The CDR3 runs 12 residues. Germline V gene data show CDR1 as MSHET and CDR2 as SYDVDS. The CDR3 reads CASSAQGNEQYF. Incomplete CDR3 DNA: TGTGCTAGCAGTGCCCAGGGGAATGAACAGTAC.

Concerning this clone itself: Gene names refer to mouse genes. The read stops 1 residue short of the end of the CDR3; the missing end is completed from the germline J gene. The V and J genes are TRBV13-3 and TRBJ2-2, with D possibly matching TRBD2 (6 bases). Germline CDR1 is NNHDY and CDR2 is SYVADS. The ends were cut back, 9 bases at V and 0 bases at J, with 12 bases in the middle. This CDR3 region has 14 residues. CDR3 amino acids: CATHWEANTGQLYF. The part of the CDR3 DNA that was read is TGTGCCACCCACTGGGAAGCAAACACCGGGCAGCTCTAC.

For this clone: Gene names are mouse gene names. The read terminates 1 residue before the CDR3 end, so the remaining end is supplied by the germline J gene. This sequence joins TRBV13-3 and TRBJ2-5; D possibly corresponds to TRBD2 (5 bases). The CDR3 extends over 12 amino acids. V was cut by 3 bases and J by 3 bases, with 5 bases left in between. Per germline, CDR1 NNHDY and CDR2 SYVADS. The CDR3: CASSGTQDTQYF. The part of the CDR3 DNA that was read is TGTGCCAGCAGTGGGACTCAAGACACCCAGTAC.

As for this clone: Gene names and germline refer to mouse. Read sequence stops 1 residue before the CDR3 end, and the germline J gene provides the missing end. The J gene is TRBJ2-7, the V gene TRBV20; 8 bases map to TRBD2. The CDR3 runs to 14 residues. Trimming at V came to 2 bases and at J to 2 bases, leaving 5 bases not matched to a gene. The germline V gene encodes CDR1 GFQATS and CDR2 STVNSAI. CDR3 DNA, as far as it was read: TGTGGTGCTAGGCCCTGGGGGGTCCCCTATGAACAGTAC. This sequence encodes CGARPWGVPYEQY. The full CDR3 sequence reads CGARPWGVPYEQYF.

Comments on this clone: Gene names and germline refer to mouse. Read sequence stops 1 residue before the CDR3 end, and the germline J gene provides the missing end. The gene calls are TRBV19 and TRBJ2-4, with 10 bases identical to TRBD1. The CDR3 runs 16 residues. Germline assignment: CDR1 FNHDT and CDR2 SITEND (reference sequence). V was clipped by 2 bases and J by 0 bases; unmatched bases: 3. CDR3 DNA (partial): TGTGCCAGCAGTATCGGACAGGGGGGTAGTCAAAACACCTTGTAC. Its protein product is CASSIGQGGSQNTLY. The full CDR3 protein is CASSIGQGGSQNTLYF.

On this clone: Mouse names are used for the genes. The missing CDR3 end, 1 residue past where the read stops, is filled in from the germline J gene. V is TRBV20 and J is TRBJ2-3; D possibly corresponds to TRBD1 (6 bases). CDR1 is GFQATS and CDR2 is STVNSAI in the germline V gene. V was pared by 3 bases and J by 0 bases, with 10 bases between. This CDR3 region has 14 residues. CDR3 DNA, as far as it was read: TGTGGTGCTAGACGGACAGCTAGTGCAGAAACGCTGTAT. This sequence encodes CGARRTASAETLY. The CDR3 in its entirety is CGARRTASAETLYF.

Remarks on this clone: Any gene name here is a mouse gene name. The CDR3 end falls 1 residue outside the read, so it is completed with the germline J gene. The chain links TRBV13-2 to TRBJ2-3; perhaps TRBD2 as D (6 bases). Germline CDR1 NNHNN, CDR2 SYGAGS (reference sequence). This CDR3 has 16 residues. V lost 0 bases and J lost 0, with 11 bases in between. CDR3 sequence: CASGDAWGSSAETLYF. The part of the CDR3 DNA that was read is TGTGCCAGCGGTGATGCTTGGGGGTCTAGTGCAGAAACGCTGTAT.

About this clone: Genes and germline come from the mouse. The read halts 1 residue ahead of the CDR3 end, with the missing end drawn from the germline J gene. The chain couples TRBV5 to TRBJ1-4; 10 nucleotides align to TRBD1. Losses at the gene ends were 0 bases for V and 6 bases for J; bases not matched to a gene: 4. CDR1 is LGHNA, CDR2 YNLKQL, per germline (reference sequence). CDR3 length equals 16 residues. The CDR3: CASSQEGDRGDERLFF. CDR3 DNA, as far as it was read: TGTGCCAGCAGCCAAGAGGGGGACAGGGGAGACGAAAGATTATTT.

For this clone: Any gene name here is a mouse gene name. Sequencing ends 1 residue short of the CDR3 end; the germline J gene provides the rest. The chain joins TRBV4 to TRBJ2-4, with D perhaps being TRBD1 or TRBD2 (7 bases each). Germline V gene data show CDR1 as LGHDT and CDR2 as YNNKQL (reference sequence). Trimming stripped 5 bases from V and 6 bases from J, with 15 bases between. This CDR3 has 14 residues. CDR3 loop: CASSQGGRWNTLYF. The CDR3 bases that were read are TGTGCCAGCAGCCAGGGGGGGAGGTGGAACACCTTGTAC.

Of note for this clone: The listed genes are named as in mouse. The missing CDR3 end, 1 residue past where the read stops, is filled in from the germline J gene. The chain carries TRBV5 and TRBJ1-1; 7 bases fit TRBD1. Germline loops: CDR1 LGHNA, CDR2 YNLKQL (reference sequence). V was clipped by 3 bases and J by 3 bases; unmatched bases: 4. The CDR3 has 14 amino acids. The CDR3 loop is CASSQDRRDTEVFF. CDR3 bases read: TGTGCCAGCAGCCAGGACAGGAGAGACACAGAAGTCTTC.

Notes on this clone: The genes and germline here are from mouse. The sequenced part of the CDR3 DNA is TGTGCCAGCAGCCCCGGGGGTAACCAAGACACCCAGTAC. Encoded protein: CASSPGGNQDTQY. The CDR3 in full is CASSPGGNQDTQYF. The chain recombines TRBV5 with TRBJ2-5; the D gene could be TRBD1 or TRBD2 (5 bases each). The CDR3 extends 1 residue past the end of the read, so its final part is completed from the germline J gene. V was clipped by 4 bases and J by 0 bases, with 8 bases between them. CDR3 length: 14 amino acids. The germline V gene encodes CDR1 LGHNA and CDR2 YNLKQL (reference sequence).